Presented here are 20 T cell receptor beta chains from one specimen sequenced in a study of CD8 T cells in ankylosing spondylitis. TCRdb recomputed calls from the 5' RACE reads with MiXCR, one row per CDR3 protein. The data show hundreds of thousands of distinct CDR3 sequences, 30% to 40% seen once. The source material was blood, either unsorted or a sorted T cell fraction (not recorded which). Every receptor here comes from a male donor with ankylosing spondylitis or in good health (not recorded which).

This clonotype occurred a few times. The CDR3: CASSRDGEQFF. Here the CDR3 DNA reads TGTGCCAGCAGTCGCGACGGTGAGCAGTTCTTC. The chain joins TRBV12-3 or TRBV12-4 to TRBJ2-1, with D unclear. Trimming shortened V by 5 bases and J by 9 bases, and 8 bases separated the two germline ends. The length of the CDR3 is 11 residues.

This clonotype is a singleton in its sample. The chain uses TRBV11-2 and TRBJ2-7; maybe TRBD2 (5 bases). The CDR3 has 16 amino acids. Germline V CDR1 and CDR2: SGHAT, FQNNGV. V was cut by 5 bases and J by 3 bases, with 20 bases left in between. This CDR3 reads CASSPLPSGSNYEQYF. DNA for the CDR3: TGTGCCAGCAGCCCCCTCCCCTCGGGGAGTAACTACGAGCAGTACTTC.

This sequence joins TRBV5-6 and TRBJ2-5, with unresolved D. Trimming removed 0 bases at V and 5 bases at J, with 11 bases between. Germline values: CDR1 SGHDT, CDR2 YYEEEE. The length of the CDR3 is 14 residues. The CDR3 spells CASSLDSRVETQYF. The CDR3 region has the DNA TGTGCCAGCAGCTTGGATTCTAGGGTGGAGACCCAGTACTTC.

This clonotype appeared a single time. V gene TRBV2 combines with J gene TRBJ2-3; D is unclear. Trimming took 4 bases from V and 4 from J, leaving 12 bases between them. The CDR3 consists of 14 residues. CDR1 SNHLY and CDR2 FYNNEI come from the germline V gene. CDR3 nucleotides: TGTGCCAGCAGTGTGGCCCGAGTCGCAGATACGCAGTATTTT. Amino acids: CASSVARVADTQYF.

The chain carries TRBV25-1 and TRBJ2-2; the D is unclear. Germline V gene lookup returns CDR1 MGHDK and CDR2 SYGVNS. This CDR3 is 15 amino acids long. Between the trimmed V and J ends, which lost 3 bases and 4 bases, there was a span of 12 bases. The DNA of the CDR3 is TGTGCCAGCAGTGATGACATAGTACGCACCGGGGAGCTGTTTTTT. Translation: CASSDDIVRTGELFF. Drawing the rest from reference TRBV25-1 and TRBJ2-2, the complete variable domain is EADIYQTPRYLVIGTGKKITLECSQTMGHDKMYWYQQDPGMELHLIHYSYGVNSTEKGDLSSESTVSRIRTEHFPLTLESARPSHTSQYLCASSDDIVRTGELFFGEGSRLTVL.

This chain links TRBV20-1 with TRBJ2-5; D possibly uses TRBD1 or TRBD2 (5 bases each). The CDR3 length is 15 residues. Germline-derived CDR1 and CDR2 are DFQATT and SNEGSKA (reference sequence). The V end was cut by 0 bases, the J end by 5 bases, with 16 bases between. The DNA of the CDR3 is TGCAGTGCTAGAGATCTTGTGGGGGTTCAGGAGACCCAGTACTTC. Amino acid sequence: CSARDLVGVQETQYF.

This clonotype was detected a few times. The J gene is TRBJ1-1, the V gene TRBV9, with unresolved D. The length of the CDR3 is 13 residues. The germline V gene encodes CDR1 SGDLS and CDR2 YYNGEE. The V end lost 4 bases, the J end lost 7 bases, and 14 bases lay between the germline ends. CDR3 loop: CASSLSPSGEAFF. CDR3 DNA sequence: TGTGCCAGCAGCCTAAGCCCCAGCGGTGAAGCTTTCTTT.

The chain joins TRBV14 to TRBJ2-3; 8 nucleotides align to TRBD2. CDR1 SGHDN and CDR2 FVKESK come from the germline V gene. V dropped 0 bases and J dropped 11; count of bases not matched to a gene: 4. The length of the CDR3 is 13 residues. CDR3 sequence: CASSQDWLAGQYF. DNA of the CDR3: TGTGCCAGCAGCCAAGATTGGCTAGCGGGGCAGTATTTT.

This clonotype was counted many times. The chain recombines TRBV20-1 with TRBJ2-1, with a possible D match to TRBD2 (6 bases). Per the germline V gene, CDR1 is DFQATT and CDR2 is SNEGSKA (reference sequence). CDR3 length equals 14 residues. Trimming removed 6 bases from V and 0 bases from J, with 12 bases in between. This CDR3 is CSALPTSSYNEQFF. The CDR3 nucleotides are TGCAGTGCCCTCCCGACTAGCTCCTACAATGAGCAGTTCTTC.

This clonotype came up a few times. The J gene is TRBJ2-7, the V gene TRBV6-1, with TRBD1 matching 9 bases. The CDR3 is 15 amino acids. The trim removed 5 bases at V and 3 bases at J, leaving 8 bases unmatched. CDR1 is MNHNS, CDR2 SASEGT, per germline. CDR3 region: CASSTGQGYRYEQYF. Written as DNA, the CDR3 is TGTGCCAGCAGTACGGGACAGGGTTATCGCTACGAGCAGTACTTC.

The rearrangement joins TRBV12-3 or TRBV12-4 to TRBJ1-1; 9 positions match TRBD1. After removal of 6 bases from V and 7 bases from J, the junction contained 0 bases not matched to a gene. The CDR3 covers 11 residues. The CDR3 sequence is CASRDRGEAFF. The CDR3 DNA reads TGTGCCAGCAGGGACAGGGGTGAAGCTTTCTTT.

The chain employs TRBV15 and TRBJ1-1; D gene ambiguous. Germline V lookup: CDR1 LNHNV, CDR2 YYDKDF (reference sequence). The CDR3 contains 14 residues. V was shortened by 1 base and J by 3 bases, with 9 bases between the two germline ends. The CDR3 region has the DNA TGTGCCACCAGCAGAGTTGTAATGGACACTGAAGCTTTCTTT. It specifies CATSRVVMDTEAFF.

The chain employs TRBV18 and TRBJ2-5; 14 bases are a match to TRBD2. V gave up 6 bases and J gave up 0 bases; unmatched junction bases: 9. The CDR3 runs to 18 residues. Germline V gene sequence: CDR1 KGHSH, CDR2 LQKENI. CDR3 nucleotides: TGTGCCAGCTCCCAAGGACTAGCGGGGGGCCTACACCAAGAGACCCAGTACTTC. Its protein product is CASSQGLAGGLHQETQYF.

The CDR3 is CASSQTGVGDTIYF. CDR3 sequence (DNA): TGCGCCAGCAGCCAAACAGGGGTCGGAGACACCATATATTTT. V is TRBV4-1 and J is TRBJ1-3; 7 nucleotides line up with TRBD1. With 2 bases clipped from V and 8 bases from J, the junction kept 6 bases outside the gene matches. Germline CDR1 reads MGHRA; CDR2 reads YSYEKL. CDR3 length: 14 amino acids.

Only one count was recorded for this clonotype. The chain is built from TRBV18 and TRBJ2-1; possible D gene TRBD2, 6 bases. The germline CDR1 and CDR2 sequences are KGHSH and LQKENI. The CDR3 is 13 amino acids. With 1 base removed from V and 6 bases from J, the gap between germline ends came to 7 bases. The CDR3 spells CASSPRTINEQFF. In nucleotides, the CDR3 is TGTGCCAGCTCACCACGGACTATCAATGAGCAGTTCTTC.

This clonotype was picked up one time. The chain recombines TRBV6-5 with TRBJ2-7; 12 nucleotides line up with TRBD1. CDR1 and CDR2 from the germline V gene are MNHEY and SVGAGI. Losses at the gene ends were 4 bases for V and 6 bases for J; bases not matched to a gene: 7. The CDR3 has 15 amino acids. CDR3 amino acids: CASSSHGTGGSEQYF. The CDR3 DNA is TGTGCCAGCAGTTCCCACGGGACAGGGGGCTCCGAGCAGTACTTC.

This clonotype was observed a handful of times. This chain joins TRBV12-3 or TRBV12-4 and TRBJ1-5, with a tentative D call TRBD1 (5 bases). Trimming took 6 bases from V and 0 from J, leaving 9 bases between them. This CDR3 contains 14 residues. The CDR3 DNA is TGTGCCAGCAGACCCACAGGTAGCAATCAGCCCCAGCATTTT. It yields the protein CASRPTGSNQPQHF.

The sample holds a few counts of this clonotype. CDR3 sequence (DNA): TGCAGTGCCCGTGGGGCGGAGTCCTACGAGCAGTACTTC. This codes for CSARGAESYEQYF. The rearrangement links TRBV20-1 to TRBJ2-7; maybe TRBD1 (5 bases). The length of the CDR3 is 13 residues. V gave up 6 bases and J gave up 1 base, with 13 bases separating them. Germline V lookup: CDR1 DFQATT, CDR2 SNEGSKA (reference sequence).

The CDR3 here is CSASKEDNEQFF. Here the CDR3 DNA reads TGCAGTGCGAGCAAGGAAGACAATGAGCAGTTCTTC. The chain joins TRBV20-1 to TRBJ2-1; no firm D call. CDR1 is DFQATT, CDR2 SNEGSKA, per germline (reference sequence). Trimming removed 6 bases from V and 5 bases from J, with 11 bases in between. There are 12 residues in the CDR3.

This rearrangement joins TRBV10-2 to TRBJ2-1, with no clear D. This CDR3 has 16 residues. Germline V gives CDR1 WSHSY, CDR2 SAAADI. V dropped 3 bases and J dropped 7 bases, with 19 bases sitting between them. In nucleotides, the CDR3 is TGCGCCAGCAGTGAACTGGCCAGCGCGCGCGTAAATGAGCAGTTCTTC. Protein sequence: CASSELASARVNEQFF.